A selection of T cell receptor beta chains follows, all from one sample in a study of CD8 T cells in ankylosing spondylitis. TCRdb fed the 5' RACE reads into MiXCR, producing one record per CDR3 protein. The table lists around 770,000 distinct CDR3 sequences, 10% to 15% of them singletons, with just over 0.5% in the top ten. Sequenced sample: blood, either unsorted or a sorted T cell fraction (not recorded which). These receptors all come from a male donor with ankylosing spondylitis. CDR3s include the opening cysteine and the closing phenylalanine or tryptophan. The order of the fields is V gene, clone size, J gene, D gene, CDR3 DNA, CDR3 protein. A D gene is named only where the DNA matches it firmly. Clone size is not always given. Where it is, it says once, few, many or a class for expanded clones.

v_gene: TRBV11-3
abundance: .
j_gene: TRBJ2-7
d_gene: TRBD1
CDR3nt: TGTGCCAGCAGCCGAGGGACAGGGGGTCCCTACGAGCAGTACTTC
CDR3aa: CASSRGTGGPYEQYF

v_gene: TRBV29-1
abundance: .
j_gene: TRBJ2-1
d_gene: TRBD2
CDR3nt: TGCAGCGGCCGACTAGCGGGGGGGGTCTACAATGAGCAGTTCTTC
CDR3aa: CSGRLAGGVYNEQFF

v_gene: TRBV12-3/TRBV12-4
abundance: many
j_gene: TRBJ2-7
d_gene: .
CDR3nt: TGTGCCAGCAGTTTCTCCAGATACGAGCAGTACTTC
CDR3aa: CASSFSRYEQYF

v_gene: TRBV20-1
abundance: few
j_gene: TRBJ1-2
d_gene: .
CDR3nt: TGCAGTGCTAGAGATCTGGTCTATGGCTACACCTTC
CDR3aa: CSARDLVYGYTF

v_gene: TRBV20-1
abundance: few
j_gene: TRBJ2-3
d_gene: TRBD2
CDR3nt: TGCAGTGCTTGGACTAGCGGGAGGGGCAAAGATACGCAGTATTTT
CDR3aa: CSAWTSGRGKDTQYF

v_gene: TRBV2
abundance: many
j_gene: TRBJ2-3
d_gene: .
CDR3nt: TGTGCCAGCAATCTACAGCCTAGCACAGATACGCAGTATTTT
CDR3aa: CASNLQPSTDTQYF

v_gene: TRBV5-1
abundance: few
j_gene: TRBJ2-3
d_gene: TRBD2
CDR3nt: TGCGCCAGCAGCTTGGTGTCTAGCGGGGAGGTGGTAGATACGCAGTATTTT
CDR3aa: CASSLVSSGEVVDTQYF

v_gene: TRBV24-1
abundance: few
j_gene: TRBJ2-2
d_gene: TRBD2
CDR3nt: TGTGCCACCAGTCTGGGAGGGGACACCGGGGAGCTGTTTTTT
CDR3aa: CATSLGGDTGELFF

v_gene: TRBV7-2
abundance: few
j_gene: TRBJ2-2
d_gene: .
CDR3nt: TGTGCCAGCAGCCCCTTCAGCCTGGGCACCGGGGAGCTGTTTTTT
CDR3aa: CASSPFSLGTGELFF

v_gene: TRBV20-1
abundance: few
j_gene: TRBJ2-5
d_gene: TRBD1
CDR3nt: TGCAGTGCTAGAGAAAGACCGGGACAGGGGGGATCGGTTGGGGACCCGCAAGAGACCCAGTACTTC
CDR3aa: CSARERPGQGGSVGDPQETQYF

v_gene: TRBV11-3
abundance: few
j_gene: TRBJ2-3
d_gene: .
CDR3nt: TGTGCCAGCAGCTTAGAGTCCCACACAGATACGCAGTATTTT
CDR3aa: CASSLESHTDTQYF

v_gene: TRBV20-1
abundance: few
j_gene: TRBJ1-5
d_gene: TRBD1
CDR3nt: TGCAGTGCCCAGGACAGGCTAGATCAGCCCCAGCATTTT
CDR3aa: CSAQDRLDQPQHF

v_gene: TRBV20-1
abundance: few
j_gene: TRBJ1-2
d_gene: .
CDR3nt: TGCAGTGCTAGAGATTTGAAGGGAGTTGGGGGCTACACCTTC
CDR3aa: CSARDLKGVGGYTF

v_gene: TRBV4-3
abundance: many
j_gene: TRBJ2-1
d_gene: .
CDR3nt: TGCGCCAGCAGCCAAGGTCGGAGCTCCTACAATGAGCAGTTCTTC
CDR3aa: CASSQGRSSYNEQFF

v_gene: TRBV15
abundance: few
j_gene: TRBJ2-1
d_gene: .
CDR3nt: TGTGCCACCAGCAGACCTGACAGGAACAATGAGCAGTTCTTC
CDR3aa: CATSRPDRNNEQFF

v_gene: TRBV5-1
abundance: .
j_gene: TRBJ2-1
d_gene: TRBD2
CDR3nt: TGCGCCAGCAGCTTGGATGAGGGAGCGGGGGAGCAGTTCTTC
CDR3aa: CASSLDEGAGEQFF

v_gene: TRBV19
abundance: .
j_gene: TRBJ2-3
d_gene: .
CDR3nt: TGTGCCAGTAGTATAAGACTTTCCACAGATACGCAGTATTTT
CDR3aa: CASSIRLSTDTQYF